These 30 T cell receptor beta chains came from one sample sequenced in a study of untreated major depressive disorder. Using immunoSEQ multiplex PCR, the repertoire was profiled, and TCRdb retains in-frame clones only, with some absent. The sample has 15,000 to 20,000 clones, roughly 84% seen once. Sequencing used CD4+ T cells from PBMCs. Receptors originate from a woman aged 25 to 39 in good health.

This clone has a handful of counts. The rearrangement uses TRBV6-5 and TRBJ1-5; 9 nucleotides match TRBD1. J gave up 4 bases and V 6 bases, and 4 bases lay outside the gene matches. Germline CDR1 reads MNHEY; CDR2 reads SVGAGI. There are 14 residues in the CDR3. CDR3 nucleotides: TGTGCCAGCAGCGCCGGGACAGGGAATCAGCCCCAGCATTTT. Its translation: CASSAGTGNQPQHF.

The chain combines TRBV27 with TRBJ2-2, with TRBD2 matching over 10 bases. With V trimmed by 3 bases and J by 5 bases, 24 bases remained unmatched. This CDR3 has 22 amino acids. Germline CDR1 is MNHEY and CDR2 is SMNVEV (reference sequence). CDR3 in amino acids: CASSFSPRTSGPTMERTGELFF. Written as DNA, the CDR3 is TGTGCCAGCAGTTTCTCCCCCCGGACTAGCGGACCGACGATGGAGAGAACCGGGGAGCTGTTTTTT.

The CDR3 loop is CAWSFLGRVVDYGYTF. The CDR3 DNA is TGTGCCTGGAGTTTCCTTGGGCGGGTGGTGGACTATGGCTACACCTTC. V usage is TRBV30 and J usage is TRBJ1-2; D gene unclear. CDR1 and CDR2 (germline): GTSNPN, SVGIG (reference sequence). The CDR3 covers 16 residues. The V gene lost 2 bases and the J gene lost 3 bases, with 19 bases spanning the gap.

The J gene is TRBJ1-1, the V gene TRBV6-1; D is unresolved. The V and J ends lost 5 bases and 5 bases respectively, with 12 bases between them. The CDR3 covers 13 residues. Germline loops: CDR1 MNHNS, CDR2 SASEGT. The CDR3 loop reads CASSTKGWTEAFF. Written as DNA, the CDR3 is TGTGCCAGCAGTACCAAAGGGTGGACTGAAGCTTTCTTT.

This chain links TRBV6-5 with TRBJ1-6, with 7 bases that match TRBD1. Looked up from germline, CDR1 is MNHEY and CDR2 is SVGAGI. V shed 5 bases and J 6 bases; nucleotides not matched to a gene: 4. The CDR3 runs to 14 residues. The CDR3 DNA reads TGTGCCAGCAGTCGACAGGGAAGTAATTCACCCCTCCACTTT. The encoded protein is CASSRQGSNSPLHF.

Concerning this clone itself: One end of the junction does not line up with germline, which may come from a read error. V is TRBV7-7 and J is TRBJ2-5; D might be TRBD2 (5 bases). The CDR3 runs 13 residues. Germline CDR1 SSHAT, CDR2 FNYEAQ (reference sequence). The CDR3 DNA is TGTGCTAGCAGCGGCGGGCGTCGGGAGACCCAGTACTTC. It translates to CASSGGRRETQYF.

This CDR3 is CASSSSVKGSDTQYF. CDR3 nucleotides: TGTGCCAGCAGCTCCTCCGTGAAAGGCTCCGATACGCAGTATTTT. This chain links TRBV13 with TRBJ2-3; D gene uncertain. CDR3 size: 15 residues. The germline V gene has CDR1 PRHDT and CDR2 FYEKMQ (reference sequence). V gave up 4 bases and J gave up 6 bases, with 17 bases separating them.

In DNA form, the CDR3 reads TGTGCCAGCAGTTTATTAACGAGCGGGAGGGGGGCCGGGGAGCTGTTTTTT. Translation: CASSLLTSGRGAGELFF. V usage is TRBV27 and J usage is TRBJ2-2; TRBD2 aligns across 10 bases. Germline-derived CDR1 and CDR2 are MNHEY and SMNVEV (reference sequence). This CDR3 is built from 17 residues. V shed 1 base, J shed 6 bases, and the junction held 8 bases outside the gene matches.

This chain links TRBV29-1 with TRBJ2-1; 9 nucleotides agree with TRBD2. The CDR3 spans 14 residues. In germline, CDR1 is SQVTM, CDR2 ANQGSEA. The CDR3 nucleotides read TGCAGTCTACTTAGCGGGAGCGGGGAAAATGAGCAGTTCTTC. Translated, it gives CSLLSGSGENEQFF.

This chain joins TRBV28 and TRBJ2-5; 9 bases agree with TRBD2. Unmatched junction bases numbered 7, after V lost 4 bases and J lost 4 bases. The CDR3 extends over 15 amino acids. Germline V gene sequence: CDR1 MDHEN, CDR2 SYDVKM. DNA of the CDR3: TGTGCCAGCAGTTCGAGCGGGAGGCAGCGAGAGACCCAGTACTTC. It specifies CASSSSGRQRETQYF.

The chain links TRBV27 to TRBJ1-2; tentatively, D is TRBD1 (5 bases). The V and J ends lost 3 bases and 1 base respectively, with 12 bases between them. CDR3 length equals 15 residues. Germline V CDR1 and CDR2: MNHEY, SMNVEV (reference sequence). In nucleotides, the CDR3 is TGTGCCAGCAGTTTTTCGGCAGGGCGTAACTATGGCTACACCTTC. Encoded protein: CASSFSAGRNYGYTF.

This clone has just one count. The V and J genes are TRBV4-1 and TRBJ2-3, with unresolved D. CDR3 length equals 12 residues. Trimming pared 1 base from V and 8 bases from J, leaving 7 bases between. Germline CDR1 reads MGHRA; CDR2 reads YSYEKL. This CDR3 reads CASSQGGGTQYF. In nucleotides, the CDR3 is TGCGCCAGCAGCCAAGGAGGCGGTACGCAGTATTTT.

This chain links TRBV28 with TRBJ1-5; weak D call: TRBD1 (6 bases). The CDR3 runs to 15 residues. Trimming shortened V by 5 bases and J by 1 base, and 12 bases separated the two germline ends. Germline CDR1 reads MDHEN; CDR2 reads SYDVKM. The CDR3 region is CASSPTRGSNQPQHF. The CDR3 DNA reads TGTGCCAGCAGTCCGACCAGGGGAAGCAATCAGCCCCAGCATTTT.

About this clone itself: The sample carries other DNA sequences with the same CDR3. The chain is built from TRBV5-1 and TRBJ2-5; D is unresolved. Germline CDR1 reads SGHRS; CDR2 reads YFSETQ. The CDR3 is 13 residues long. V shed 1 base and J shed 3 bases, with 7 bases lying between them. CDR3 protein: CASSLSPEETQYF. CDR3 DNA sequence: TGCGCCAGCAGCTTGTCTCCGGAAGAGACCCAGTACTTC.

This clone was seen a single time. The chain couples TRBV2 to TRBJ1-5; TRBD1 might be the D (5 bases). With 4 bases removed from V and 4 bases from J, the gap between germline ends came to 14 bases. Germline CDR1 reads SNHLY; CDR2 reads FYNNEI. This CDR3 has 15 residues. CDR3 nucleotide sequence: TGTGCCAGCAGTGCGCCAGGGACTGTGAATCAGCCCCAGCATTTT. Amino acid sequence: CASSAPGTVNQPQHF.

This chain connects TRBV9 to TRBJ1-1; D gene uncertain. The V gene's germline CDR1 is SGDLS and CDR2 YYNGEE. Deletions cut 0 bases from V and 4 bases from J, with 10 bases between. The CDR3 has 14 amino acids. The CDR3 DNA reads TGTGCCAGCAGCGTAGATGGGGTTCCCACTGAAGCTTTCTTT. Amino acid sequence: CASSVDGVPTEAFF. Together with reference TRBV9 and TRBJ1-1, the CDR3 gives the full variable domain: DSGVTQTPKHLITATGQRVTLRCSPRSGDLSVYWYQQSLDQGLQFLIQYYNGEERAKGNILERFSAQQFPDLHSELNLSSLELGDSALYFCASSVDGVPTEAFFGQGTRLTVV.

The chain joins TRBV6-6 to TRBJ2-3, with D possibly TRBD2 on 6 matching bases. Germline loops: CDR1 MNHNY, CDR2 SVGAGI (reference sequence). Trimming took 6 bases from V and 3 from J, leaving 16 bases between them. The CDR3 totals 15 residues. CDR3 amino acids: CASRTGTGVTDTQYF. Written as DNA, the CDR3 is TGTGCCAGCAGAACCGGGACGGGAGTTACAGATACGCAGTATTTT.

V gene TRBV7-3 combines with J gene TRBJ2-7; D not certain. The CDR3 totals 13 residues. Germline values: CDR1 SGHTA, CDR2 FQGTGA. The V and J ends lost 4 bases and 5 bases respectively, with 12 bases between them. CDR3 sequence reads: CASSSTRSDEQYF. The DNA of the CDR3 is TGTGCCAGCAGCTCGACCCGAAGCGACGAGCAGTACTTC. The full variable domain, with the rest looked up from reference TRBV7-3 and TRBJ2-7, is GAGVSQTPSNKVTEKGKYVELRCDPISGHTALYWYRQSLGQGPEFLIYFQGTGAADDSGLPNDRFFAVRPEGSVSTLKIQRTERGDSAVYLCASSSTRSDEQYFGPGTRLTVT.

This clone turned up a few times. The rearrangement uses TRBV5-1 and TRBJ2-7, with D perhaps being TRBD1 or TRBD2 (5 bases each). Germline V gene data show CDR1 as SGHRS and CDR2 as YFSETQ. There are 13 residues in the CDR3. Trimming left V 0 bases short and J 2 bases short, with 6 bases between. CDR3 in DNA: TGCGCCAGCAGCTTGGGGGACCCCTACGAGCAGTACTTC. It encodes CASSLGDPYEQYF.

The chain has TRBV2 and TRBJ2-3, with 10 bases matching TRBD1. This CDR3 comprises 14 residues. Trimming cost V 8 bases and J 4 bases; bases outside gene matches: 6. The germline CDR1 and CDR2 sequences are SNHLY and FYNNEI. For the CDR3, the DNA is TGTGCCAGCGCCAGGGACAGGGGCGCAGATACGCAGTATTTT. Encoded protein: CASARDRGADTQYF.

CDR3 DNA: TGTGCCAGCAGTTTGGTGGCCGGGGAGCTGTTTTTT. Translation gives CASSLVAGELFF. V is TRBV28 and J is TRBJ2-2; D uncertain. V was cut by 3 bases and J by 6 bases, with 5 bases left in between. This CDR3 is 12 amino acids long. CDR1 and CDR2 from the germline V gene are MDHEN and SYDVKM.

The CDR3 nucleotides are TGTGCCAGCAGCTTAGCGGGAGGCACCCCTTACGAGCAGTACTTC. This codes for CASSLAGGTPYEQYF. The chain combines TRBV5-6 with TRBJ2-7; TRBD2 agrees at 9 bases. CDR1 SGHDT and CDR2 YYEEEE come from the germline V gene. The CDR3 extends over 15 amino acids. V dropped 2 bases and J dropped 4; count of bases not matched to a gene: 7.

The rearrangement uses TRBV28 and TRBJ2-7, with TRBD2 as a possible D gene (5 bases). The CDR3 runs to 15 residues. In germline, CDR1 is MDHEN, CDR2 SYDVKM. The ends were cut back, 7 bases at V and 0 bases at J, with 16 bases in the middle. The CDR3 here is CASTSGGSSSYEQYF. CDR3 in DNA: TGTGCCAGCACCTCTGGCGGGTCAAGCTCCTACGAGCAGTACTTC.

The chain has TRBV20-1 and TRBJ1-5; TRBD1 aligns across 9 bases. Germline values: CDR1 DFQATT, CDR2 SNEGSKA (reference sequence). After removal of 8 bases from V and 5 bases from J, the junction contained 1 base not matched to a gene. The CDR3 sequence is 11 residues long. The CDR3 region has the DNA TGCAGTAGACAGGGGGATCAGCCCCAGCATTTT. Amino acids: CSRQGDQPQHF.

The rearrangement joins TRBV5-1 to TRBJ2-5; the D gene is possibly TRBD2 (5 bases). The CDR3 contains 14 residues. V shed 0 bases and J shed 0 bases, with 6 bases lying between them. Germline V gene lookup returns CDR1 SGHRS and CDR2 YFSETQ. Written as DNA, the CDR3 is TGCGCCAGCAGCTTGGGGACTTACCAAGAGACCCAGTACTTC. This gives the protein CASSLGTYQETQYF.

The chain combines TRBV27 with TRBJ2-1, with a weak D call TRBD2 (5 bases). The germline V and J ends were trimmed by 3 bases and 9 bases, with 9 bases remaining between them. CDR1 is MNHEY, CDR2 SMNVEV, per germline (reference sequence). This CDR3 is 12 amino acids long. The CDR3 is CASSFRAGEQFF. The CDR3 coding sequence is TGTGCCAGCAGTTTTAGGGCGGGTGAGCAGTTCTTC.

V is TRBV7-3 and J is TRBJ2-1; 7 bases match TRBD2. Germline CDR1 is SGHTA and CDR2 is FQGTGA. Trimming removed 2 bases from V and 4 bases from J; junction bases left unmatched: 5. This CDR3 region has 15 residues. This CDR3 is CASSLRRESYNEQFF. The CDR3 coding sequence is TGTGCCAGCAGCTTACGGCGGGAGAGTTACAATGAGCAGTTCTTC. The full variable domain, in which reference TRBV7-3 and TRBJ2-1 provide the parts outside the CDR3, is GAGVSQTPSNKVTEKGKYVELRCDPISGHTALYWYRQSLGQGPEFLIYFQGTGAADDSGLPNDRFFAVRPEGSVSTLKIQRTERGDSAVYLCASSLRRESYNEQFFGPGTRLTVL.

CDR3 DNA: TGTGCCAGCAGTGAAGGGTATAATTCACCCCTCCACTTT. Translation: CASSEGYNSPLHF. This chain links TRBV6-1 with TRBJ1-6; no firm D call. Germline CDR1 is MNHNS and CDR2 is SASEGT. V dropped 1 base and J dropped 4 bases, with 2 bases sitting between them. CDR3 length: 13 amino acids.

This chain uses TRBV28 with TRBJ1-1, with D possibly being TRBD1 (6 bases). The CDR3 runs to 16 residues. Germline V gene lookup returns CDR1 MDHEN and CDR2 SYDVKM. Between the trimmed V and J ends, which lost 1 base and 1 base, there was a span of 13 bases. In DNA form, the CDR3 reads TGTGCCAGCAGTTTATTCACCGGGACACGGAACACTGAAGCTTTCTTT. This sequence encodes CASSLFTGTRNTEAFF. Filled out from reference TRBV28 and TRBJ1-1, the complete variable domain reads DVKVTQSSRYLVKRTGEKVFLECVQDMDHENMFWYRQDPGLGLRLIYFSYDVKMKEKGDIPEGYSVSREKKERFSLILESASTNQTSMYLCASSLFTGTRNTEAFFGQGTRLTVV.

The chain's CDR3 is CASSPVLAGVNNEQFF. In DNA, the CDR3 is TGTGCCAGCAGCCCCGTACTAGCGGGGGTAAACAATGAGCAGTTCTTC. The chain couples TRBV5-4 to TRBJ2-1; 11 nucleotides align to TRBD2. Germline CDR1 and CDR2: SGHNT and YYREEE (reference sequence). This CDR3 contains 16 residues. V lost 4 bases to trimming and J lost 5 bases; unmatched junction nucleotides: 8.